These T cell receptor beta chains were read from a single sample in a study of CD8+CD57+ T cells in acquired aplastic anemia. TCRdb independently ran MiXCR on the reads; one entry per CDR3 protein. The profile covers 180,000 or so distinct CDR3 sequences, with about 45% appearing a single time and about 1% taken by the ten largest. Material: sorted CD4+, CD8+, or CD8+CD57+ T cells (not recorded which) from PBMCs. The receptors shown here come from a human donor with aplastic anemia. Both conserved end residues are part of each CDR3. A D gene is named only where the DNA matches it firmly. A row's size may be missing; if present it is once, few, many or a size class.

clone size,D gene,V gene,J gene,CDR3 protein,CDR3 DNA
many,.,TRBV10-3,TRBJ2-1,CAISDRTDNEQFF,TGTGCCATCAGTGACCGGACAGACAATGAGCAGTTCTTC
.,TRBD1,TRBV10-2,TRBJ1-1,CASKPGDRWNTEAFF,TGCGCCAGCAAACCGGGGGACAGGTGGAACACTGAAGCTTTCTTT
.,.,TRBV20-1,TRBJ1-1,CSPGVSVNTEAFF,TGCAGTCCAGGGGTTTCAGTGAACACTGAAGCTTTCTTT
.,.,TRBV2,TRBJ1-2,CASRTGQTYGYTF,TGTGCCAGCAGGACCGGGCAGACCTATGGCTACACCTTC
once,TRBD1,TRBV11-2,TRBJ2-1,CASSSAGTEHEQFF,TGTGCCAGCAGCTCCGCCGGGACAGAGCATGAGCAGTTCTTC
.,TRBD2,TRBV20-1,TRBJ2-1,CSARAYSGAKQFF,TGCAGTGCTAGGGCATATAGCGGGGCGAAGCAGTTCTTC
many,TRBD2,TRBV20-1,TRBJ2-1,CSARTRGGLSGEQFF,TGCAGTGCTAGAACGCGGGGGGGTCTCTCGGGTGAGCAGTTCTTC
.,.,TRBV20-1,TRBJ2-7,CSEGEQYF,TGCAGTGAGGGCGAGCAGTACTTC
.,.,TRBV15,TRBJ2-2,CATSTFLGTSGELFF,TGTGCCACCAGCACCTTTTTAGGGACTTCCGGGGAGCTGTTTTTT
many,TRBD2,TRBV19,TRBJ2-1,CASSILAGGSYNEQFF,TGTGCCAGTAGTATTCTAGCGGGGGGCAGTTACAATGAGCAGTTCTTC
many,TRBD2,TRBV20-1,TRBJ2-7,CSARGAGGPYEQYF,TGCAGTGCTAGAGGAGCGGGGGGGCCCTACGAGCAGTACTTC
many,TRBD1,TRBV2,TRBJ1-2,CAAKKRTGPSYGYTF,TGTGCCGCAAAGAAAAGGACAGGGCCCTCTTATGGCTACACCTTC
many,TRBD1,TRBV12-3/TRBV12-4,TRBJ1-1,CASSKQGAGDTEAFF,TGTGCCAGCAGTAAACAGGGGGCGGGGGACACTGAAGCTTTCTTT
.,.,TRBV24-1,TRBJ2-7,CATSASPRRIFGNEQYF,TGTGCCACCAGTGCTAGTCCCCGTCGGATTTTCGGAAACGAGCAGTACTTC
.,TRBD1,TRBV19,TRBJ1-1,CASTRVGTGGEAFF,TGTGCCAGTACCCGAGTGGGGACAGGGGGTGAAGCTTTCTTT
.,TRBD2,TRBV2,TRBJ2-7,CASTQWLAGNEQYF,TGTGCCAGCACCCAGTGGCTAGCGGGAAACGAGCAGTACTTC
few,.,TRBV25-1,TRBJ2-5,CASSEPTHSQETQYF,TGTGCCAGCAGTGAACCCACGCACTCCCAAGAGACCCAGTACTTC
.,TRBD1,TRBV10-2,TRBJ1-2,CASSEPGQGRRNGYTF,TGCGCCAGCAGTGAACCCGGACAGGGGCGGAGGAATGGCTACACCTTC
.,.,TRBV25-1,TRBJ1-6,CASSRTENYNSPLHF,TGTGCCAGCAGTAGGACAGAGAACTATAATTCACCCCTCCACTTT
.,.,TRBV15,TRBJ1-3,CATSGHGFGNTIYF,TGTGCCACCAGCGGACACGGCTTCGGAAACACCATATATTTT
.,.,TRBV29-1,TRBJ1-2,CSAQGKDYGYTF,TGCAGCGCACAGGGCAAAGACTATGGCTACACCTTC
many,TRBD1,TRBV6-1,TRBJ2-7,CASSPRQGWDEQYF,TGTGCCAGCAGTCCCCGACAGGGTTGGGACGAGCAGTACTTC
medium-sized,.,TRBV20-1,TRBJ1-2,CSHYGYTF,TGCAGTCACTATGGCTACACCTTC
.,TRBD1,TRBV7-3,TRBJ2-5,CASSLGQREETQYF,TGTGCCAGCAGCTTGGGACAGAGAGAAGAGACCCAGTACTTC
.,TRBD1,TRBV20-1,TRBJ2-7,CSARTGESYEQYF,TGCAGTGCCAGGACAGGGGAGTCCTACGAGCAGTACTTC
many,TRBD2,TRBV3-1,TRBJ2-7,CASSQGGLASYEQYF,TGTGCCAGCAGCCAAGGGGGACTAGCCTCCTACGAGCAGTACTTC
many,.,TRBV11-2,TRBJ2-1,CASNTQLGQGLHNEQFF,TGTGCCAGCAACACCCAACTCGGTCAGGGGCTTCACAATGAGCAGTTCTTC
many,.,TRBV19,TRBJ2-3,CASSMFAASTDTQYF,TGTGCCAGTAGTATGTTTGCGGCTAGCACAGATACGCAGTATTTT
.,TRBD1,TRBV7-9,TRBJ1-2,CASSPDRTGPGGYTF,TGTGCCAGCAGCCCAGACCGGACAGGCCCGGGGGGCTACACCTTC
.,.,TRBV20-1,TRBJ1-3,CSARVIQASGNTIYF,TGCAGTGCTAGAGTAATCCAGGCCTCTGGAAACACCATATATTTT
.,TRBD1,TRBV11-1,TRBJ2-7,CASSLAWVDRVYEQYF,TGTGCCAGCAGCTTAGCGTGGGTGGACAGGGTCTACGAGCAGTACTTC
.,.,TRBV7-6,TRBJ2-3,CASSSDSTDTQYF,TGTGCCAGCAGCTCTGACAGCACAGATACGCAGTATTTT
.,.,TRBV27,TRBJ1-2,CASSSPRGKIGYTF,TGTGCCAGCAGTTCCCCAAGGGGCAAGATTGGCTACACCTTC
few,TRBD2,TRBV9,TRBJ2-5,CASSTSGASRETQYF,TGTGCCAGCAGCACTAGCGGGGCTTCGAGGGAGACCCAGTACTTC
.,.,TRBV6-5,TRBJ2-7,CASSYSSAYEQYF,TGTGCCAGCAGTTACTCATCGGCCTACGAGCAGTACTTC
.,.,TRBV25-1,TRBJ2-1,CASSAWAPYNEQFF,TGCGCCAGCAGTGCATGGGCACCCTACAATGAGCAGTTCTTC
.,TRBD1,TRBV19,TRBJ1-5,CASSKQGGNQPRHF,TGTGCCAGTAGTAAACAGGGGGGTAATCAGCCCCGGCATTTT
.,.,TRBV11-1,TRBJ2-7,CASSLGSPTYEQYF,TGTGCCAGCAGCTTGGGTTCCCCTACCTACGAGCAGTACTTC
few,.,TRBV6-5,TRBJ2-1,CASSPRATGYNEQFF,TGTGCCAGCAGCCCTCGCGCCACAGGCTACAATGAGCAGTTCTTC
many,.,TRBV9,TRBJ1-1,CASSAGGNTEAFF,TGTGCCAGCAGCGCCGGGGGGAACACTGAAGCTTTCTTT
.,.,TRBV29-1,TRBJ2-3,CSVEGSSTDTQYF,TGCAGCGTAGAGGGGTCTAGCACAGATACGCAGTATTTT
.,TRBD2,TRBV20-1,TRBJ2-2,CSASTGTSGRVNTGELFF,TGCAGTGCTTCAACCGGGACTAGCGGGAGGGTGAACACCGGGGAGCTGTTTTTT
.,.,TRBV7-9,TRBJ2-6,CASSLKGANVLTF,TGCGCCAGCAGCTTAAAGGGGGCCAACGTCCTGACTTTC
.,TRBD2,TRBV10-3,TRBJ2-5,CAISGGSGTWETQYF,TGTGCCATCAGTGGTGGTAGCGGGACATGGGAGACCCAGTACTTC
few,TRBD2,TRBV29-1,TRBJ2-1,CSVGAAGFPYNEQFF,TGCAGCGTTGGGGCAGCGGGGTTTCCCTACAATGAGCAGTTCTTC
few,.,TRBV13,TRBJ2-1,CASSLDSAARQEPQFF,TGTGCCAGCAGCTTAGATTCAGCCGCCCGGCAGGAACCGCAGTTCTTC
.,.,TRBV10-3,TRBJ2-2,CAISKMVAARHTGELFF,TGTGCCATCAGCAAGATGGTAGCGGCGCGACACACCGGGGAGCTGTTTTTT
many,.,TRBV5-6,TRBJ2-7,CASSSQGWYEQYF,TGTGCCAGCAGCTCACAGGGTTGGTACGAGCAGTACTTC
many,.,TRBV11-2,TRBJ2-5,CASSLGSVETQYF,TGTGCCAGCAGCTTGGGTAGCGTCGAGACCCAGTACTTC
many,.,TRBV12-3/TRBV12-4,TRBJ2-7,CASRPTGRYEQYF,TGTGCCAGCAGACCTACAGGGCGCTACGAGCAGTACTTC